Below, 20 T cell receptor beta chains from the same sample are listed, as sequenced in a study of blood T cells in healthy people across ages. Next came a second PCR, run for roughly 6 to 11 cycles, which used a sample-barcoded 5' primer along with a J-beta primer mix. TCRdb analysed the 5' RACE reads with MiXCR anew, one entry per CDR3 protein. The repertoire holds 800,000 or so distinct CDR3 sequences, with more than 35% as singletons. Material for sequencing was blood. All receptors come from a man older than 75 in good health.

A remark on this clonotype: The junction shows a germline mismatch at one end, possibly a read error. The chain joins TRBV29-1 to TRBJ2-5; 8 positions agree with TRBD1. Germline lookup yields CDR1 SQVTM and CDR2 ANQGSEA. There are 15 residues in the CDR3. The CDR3 spells CSVGPRTGTQATQYF. The CDR3 nucleotides read TGCAGCGTTGGCCCTAGGACAGGGACCCAAGCGACCCAGTACTTC.

Only a few counts were recorded for this clonotype. This chain uses TRBV27 with TRBJ2-7; 10 nucleotides line up with TRBD1. J gave up 3 bases and V 2 bases, and 4 bases lay outside the gene matches. The CDR3 spans 15 residues. The germline gives CDR1 MNHEY, CDR2 SMNVEV (reference sequence). The CDR3 coding sequence is TGTGCCAGCAGTTTAGGGACAGGGGCCTACTACGAGCAGTACTTC. Protein product: CASSLGTGAYYEQYF.

The J gene is TRBJ2-1, the V gene TRBV20-1; TRBD2 matches at 9 bases. The V gene's germline CDR1 is DFQATT and CDR2 SNEGSKA (reference sequence). CDR3 length: 13 amino acids. Here the CDR3 DNA reads TGCAGCTCCGAAGCGGGGGGCCGCAATGAGCAGTTCTTC. Its protein is CSSEAGGRNEQFF.

This clonotype turned up a few times. The genes are TRBV7-2 and TRBJ1-6; the D gene is possibly TRBD1 (5 bases). V dropped 4 bases and J dropped 9 bases, with 13 bases sitting between them. Germline assignment: CDR1 SGHTA and CDR2 FQGNSA. This CDR3 spans 14 amino acids. The CDR3 DNA reads TGTGCCAGCAGCTGGGACGGAATAAGTTCACCCCTCCACTTT. Its translation: CASSWDGISSPLHF.

The chain recombines TRBV4-2 with TRBJ2-3; 7 bases are shared with TRBD2. This CDR3 is 17 amino acids long. Germline V CDR1 and CDR2: LGHNA, YNFKEQ. V gave up 1 base and J gave up 5 bases; unmatched junction bases: 12. The CDR3 sequence: CASSQVYGGRRGDTQYF. The CDR3 DNA is TGTGCCAGCAGCCAAGTTTACGGCGGGAGAAGGGGAGATACGCAGTATTTT.

Concerning this clonotype itself: The junction shows a germline mismatch at one end, possibly a read error. CDR3 loop: CASGLVGRTEAFF. DNA for the CDR3: TGCGCCAGCGGCTTAGTAGGGCGTACTGAAGCTTTCTTT. The gene calls are TRBV5-1 and TRBJ1-1; D is unclear. The CDR3 loop spans 13 amino acids. CDR1 is SGHRS, CDR2 YFSETQ, per germline. Complete variable domain (other parts from reference TRBV5-1 and TRBJ1-1): KAGVTQTPRYLIKTRGQQVTLSCSPISGHRSVSWYQQTPGQGLQFLFEYFSETQRNKGNFPGRFSGRQFSNSRSEMNVSTLELGDSALYLCASGLVGRTEAFFGQGTRLTVV.

This clonotype occurred many times. The V gene is TRBV29-1, the J gene TRBJ2-7, with TRBD2 as a possible D gene (6 bases). Trimming removed 6 bases from V and 3 bases from J, with 21 bases in between. The CDR3 contains 15 residues. Germline CDR1 reads SQVTM; CDR2 reads ANQGSEA. CDR3 sequence: CSVAPGLPSRYEQYF. The DNA for the CDR3 is TGCAGCGTCGCCCCGGGACTGCCTTCCCGCTACGAGCAGTACTTC.

This clonotype was counted a few times. V and J are TRBV18 and TRBJ2-3; 8 nucleotides line up with TRBD2. J gave up 5 bases and V 1 base, and 5 bases lay outside the gene matches. The germline V gene has CDR1 KGHSH and CDR2 LQKENI. The CDR3 loop spans 15 amino acids. Here the CDR3 DNA reads TGTGCCAGCTCACCACGAGCGGGAGAGGGAGATACGCAGTATTTT. It specifies CASSPRAGEGDTQYF.

CDR3 sequence reads: CASSTGTSGTQYF. DNA of the CDR3: TGTGCCAGCAGCACCGGGACTAGCGGGACCCAGTACTTC. The rearrangement joins TRBV7-3 to TRBJ2-5; 11 bases fit TRBD2. V shed 5 bases and J 7 bases; nucleotides not matched to a gene: 3. CDR3 size: 13 residues. Germline lookup yields CDR1 SGHTA and CDR2 FQGTGA.

This clonotype has a handful of counts. This chain uses TRBV5-5 with TRBJ1-5, with D tentatively TRBD1 (6 bases). This CDR3 has 17 residues. Germline V gene sequence: CDR1 SGHKS, CDR2 YYEKEE (reference sequence). V was clipped by 4 bases and J by 3 bases, with 20 bases between them. The CDR3 sequence: CASSPLGGARNNQPQHF. CDR3 sequence (DNA): TGTGCCAGCAGCCCACTGGGGGGGGCGCGGAACAATCAGCCCCAGCATTTT.

This clonotype was detected only a few times. The germline gene is not matched at one end of the junction; a read error may be the cause. The V and J genes are TRBV20-1 and TRBJ2-3, with 8 bases aligning to TRBD2. The V gene's germline CDR1 is DFQATT and CDR2 SNEGSKA (reference sequence). CDR3 length: 11 amino acids. This CDR3 is CAAGGADTQYF. CDR3 nucleotide sequence: TGTGCGGCGGGAGGAGCAGATACGCAGTATTTT.

The chain links TRBV7-3 to TRBJ2-3, with 12 bases matching TRBD2. V was pared by 11 bases and J by 2 bases, with 8 bases of the junction left unmatched. The CDR3 has 15 residues. The germline V gene encodes CDR1 SGHTA and CDR2 FQGTGA. CDR3 in amino acids: CACGRTSGNTDTQYF. The CDR3 region has the DNA TGTGCCTGCGGGAGGACTAGCGGGAACACAGATACGCAGTATTTT.

This clonotype was seen a handful of times. The chain links TRBV20-1 to TRBJ2-3; D is unresolved. CDR3 length: 11 amino acids. Germline CDR1 DFQATT, CDR2 SNEGSKA (reference sequence). Between the trimmed V and J ends, which lost 7 bases and 4 bases, there was a span of 9 bases. The DNA of the CDR3 is TGCAGTGTCCAAATCGCAGATACGCAGTATTTT. Its protein is CSVQIADTQYF.

This chain joins TRBV28 and TRBJ1-2; no firm D call. V was pared by 3 bases and J by 6 bases, with 14 bases between. The length of the CDR3 is 14 residues. The germline V gene has CDR1 MDHEN and CDR2 SYDVKM. The CDR3 loop reads CASSFAVGLHGYTF. As DNA, the CDR3 is TGTGCCAGCAGTTTTGCAGTCGGCCTACATGGCTACACCTTC.

The chain combines TRBV20-1 with TRBJ1-4; 7 nucleotides agree with TRBD1. The CDR3 loop spans 13 amino acids. CDR1 DFQATT and CDR2 SNEGSKA come from the germline V gene (reference sequence). J lost 8 bases, V lost 5 bases, and 8 bases had no gene match. The CDR3 DNA follows: TGCAGTGCTTCCCGGGACAGAGGGGAAAAACTGTTTTTT. Protein: CSASRDRGEKLFF.

Only a few counts were recorded for this clonotype. The gene calls are TRBV27 and TRBJ2-1; weak D call: TRBD1 (7 bases). V lost 3 bases and J 2 bases, leaving 17 bases between the germline ends. Germline CDR1 and CDR2: MNHEY and SMNVEV (reference sequence). This CDR3 comprises 17 residues. The CDR3 DNA sequence: TGTGCCAGCAGTTTCCTTCAGGGGGGCATAGCCTACAATGAGCAGTTCTTC. Its protein is CASSFLQGGIAYNEQFF.

This clonotype showed up just a few times. The chain couples TRBV6-6 to TRBJ2-5; D is ambiguous. The J call is doubtful: the DNA matches TRBJ2-7 better. The CDR3 spans 12 residues. Germline CDR1 MNHNY, CDR2 SVGAGI (reference sequence). The CDR3 region is CASSQTGLEQYF. The CDR3 coding sequence is TGTGCCAGCAGTCAGACGGGTCTCGAGCAGTACTTC.

This chain links TRBV10-3 with TRBJ2-2, with no clear D. Per germline, CDR1 ENHRY and CDR2 SYGVKD. V gave up 4 bases and J gave up 5 bases, with 8 bases separating them. The CDR3 covers 13 residues. CDR3 in DNA: TGTGCCATCAGTGTTTCTAGGACCGGGGAGCTGTTTTTT. Protein: CAISVSRTGELFF.

V usage is TRBV5-1 and J usage is TRBJ2-5, with unresolved D. Trimming removed 4 bases from V and 11 bases from J, with 24 bases in between. In germline, CDR1 is SGHRS, CDR2 YFSETQ. The CDR3 runs to 15 residues. As DNA, the CDR3 is TGCGCCAGCAGCCCCAGGAGAGATGTTGGGAATGAGCAGTACTTC. Its translation is CASSPRRDVGNEQYF.

This clonotype occurred once. The chain is built from TRBV4-2 and TRBJ2-1; TRBD2 matches 10 bases. Germline lookup yields CDR1 LGHNA and CDR2 YNFKEQ. V shed 3 bases and J 3 bases; nucleotides not matched to a gene: 8. The CDR3 consists of 17 residues. The DNA of the CDR3 is TGTGCCAGCAGCCATATCCCTTTAGCGGGAGGCTACAATGAGCAGTTCTTC. Translating gives CASSHIPLAGGYNEQFF.